This T cell receptor beta chain was retrieved from a study of OX40 agonist ivuxolimab in advanced cancers. Study background: Anti-PD-1, anti-PD-L1 or anti-CTLA-4 therapy given earlier was allowed, and roughly 40% had some.

Profiling relied on immunoSEQ multiplex PCR, and the TCRdb table lists in-frame clones only, not all of them. Here the sample spans 20,000 to 25,000 clones, around three quarters being singletons. Whole-study results and caveats: The expanded peripheral T cells' antigen specificity was not determined.

V was clipped by 4 bases and J by 8 bases; unmatched bases: 6. There are 14 residues in the CDR3. Germline V CDR1 and CDR2: SGHRS, YFSETQ. In its sample, this clone was seen once. What it binds is not known. The sample was CD4+ or CD8+ T cells sorted from blood, taken in a trial of the OX40 agonist ivuxolimab. V usage is TRBV5-1 and J usage is TRBJ1-6, with TRBD1 identical over 7 bases. The TCR originated in an adult with an advanced solid tumor such as melanoma, head and neck, liver or kidney cancer. CDR3 nucleotide sequence: TGCGCCAGCAGCGCAACAGGGGAGGATTCACCCCTCCACTTT. It yields the protein CASSATGEDSPLHF. The full variable domain, in which reference TRBV5-1 and TRBJ1-6 provide the parts outside the CDR3, is KAGVTQTPRYLIKTRGQQVTLSCSPISGHRSVSWYQQTPGQGLQFLFEYFSETQRNKGNFPGRFSGRQFSNSRSEMNVSTLELGDSALYLCASSATGEDSPLHFGNGTRLTVT.